The 9 T cell receptor beta chains presented below share a single source sample, sequenced in a study of T cells in Graves' hyperthyroidism and ophthalmopathy. The investigators amplified TCR beta CDR3 regions from RNA transcripts. The primer set for the first-round RT-PCR of the TCR CDR3 was HTBI. TCRdb itself ran the multiplex PCR reads through MiXCR, one entry per CDR3 protein. The table shows around 520,000 distinct CDR3 sequences, with around 22% occurring only once. Sequenced: blood. The receptor set was obtained from a woman in her twenties or thirties with Graves' ophthalmopathy.

V usage is TRBV7-9 and J usage is TRBJ2-7; tentative D call: TRBD2 (6 bases). V was shortened by 4 bases and J by 5 bases, with 9 bases between the two germline ends. Germline V gene sequence: CDR1 SEHNR, CDR2 FQNEAQ (reference sequence). This CDR3 has 12 residues. The CDR3 DNA is TGTGCCAGCAGCTCCCCTAGCGACGAGCAGTACTTC. This sequence encodes CASSSPSDEQYF. Drawing the rest from reference TRBV7-9 and TRBJ2-7, the complete variable domain is DTGVSQNPRHKITKRGQNVTFRCDPISEHNRLYWYRQTLGQGPEFLTYFQNEAQLEKSRLLSDRFSAERPKGSFSTLEIQRTEQGDSAMYLCASSSPSDEQYFGPGTRLTVT.

This rearrangement joins TRBV6-1 to TRBJ2-7, with D uncertain. Trimming cost V 6 bases and J 0 bases, with 21 bases left between them. Per the germline V gene, CDR1 is MNHNS and CDR2 is SASEGT. This CDR3 spans 17 amino acids. The DNA for the CDR3 is TGTGCCAGCAGCACCCCGAGATACGTTAAGAGCTCCTACGAGCAGTACTTC. Protein: CASSTPRYVKSSYEQYF.

J is TRBJ2-7 and V is TRBV6-5; 12 bases line up with TRBD1. There are 16 residues in the CDR3. The germline V gene encodes CDR1 MNHEY and CDR2 SVGAGI. The ends lost 4 bases at V and 4 bases at J; junction bases unmatched: 8. CDR3 nucleotide sequence: TGTGCCAGCAGTTTGGTGGGACAGGGGGCTAGGTACGAGCAGTACTTC. It specifies CASSLVGQGARYEQYF.

This clonotype was seen many times. J is TRBJ2-7 and V is TRBV6-5, with D tentatively TRBD2 (5 bases). Germline V gives CDR1 MNHEY, CDR2 SVGAGI. The CDR3 consists of 15 residues. Deletions cut 0 bases from V and 2 bases from J, with 11 bases between. DNA of the CDR3: TGTGCCAGCAGTTACTCCGGGAACAGCCCCTACGAGCAGTACTTC. This codes for CASSYSGNSPYEQYF.

Details on this clonotype: A much larger clone differs by one base, so this may be a read error. The chain carries TRBV5-1 and TRBJ1-1; a weak D match, TRBD1 (6 bases). There are 14 residues in the CDR3. Germline V gives CDR1 SGHRS, CDR2 YFSETQ. CDR3 residues: CASSSRTVNSEAFF. CDR3 bases: TGCGCCAGCAGCTCCCGGACAGTGAACTCTGAAGCTTTCTTT. The full variable domain, its missing parts supplied by reference TRBV5-1 and TRBJ1-1, is KAGVTQTPRYLIKTRGQQVTLSCSPISGHRSVSWYQQTPGQGLQFLFEYFSETQRNKGNFPGRFSGRQFSNSRSEMNVSTLELGDSALYLCASSSRTVNSEAFFGQGTRLTVV.

In this sample, this clonotype turned up a few times. The CDR3 reads CASSEDRVMVVGGYTF. CDR3 in DNA: TGCGCCAGCAGCGAGGACAGGGTAATGGTCGTGGGTGGCTACACCTTC. The chain couples TRBV5-1 to TRBJ1-2; 8 bases fit TRBD1. The CDR3 is 16 amino acids. CDR1 is SGHRS, CDR2 YFSETQ, per germline. The V segment lost 4 bases and the J segment 7 bases; nucleotides outside the gene matches: 15.

This clonotype was detected a few times. The chain carries TRBV19 and TRBJ1-5, with a weak D call TRBD1 (6 bases). Germline CDR1 and CDR2: LNHDA and SQIVND (reference sequence). The ends were cut back, 5 bases at V and 2 bases at J, with 16 bases in the middle. The CDR3 is 16 amino acids. This CDR3 is CASSFDSGVRNQPQHF. The DNA of the CDR3 is TGTGCCAGTAGTTTCGATTCAGGGGTCCGCAATCAGCCCCAGCATTTT.

The chain recombines TRBV30 with TRBJ2-7; either TRBD1 or TRBD2 may fit D (5 bases each). V was trimmed by 0 bases and J by 4 bases, leaving 16 bases between them. The CDR3 sequence is 15 residues long. From germline, CDR1 is GTSNPN and CDR2 SVGIG (reference sequence). The CDR3 DNA is TGTGCCTGGAGTGTCCCACGGGGCAGTGGGTACGAGCAGTACTTC. Its translation: CAWSVPRGSGYEQYF.

The chain is built from TRBV6-1 and TRBJ1-1, with D perhaps matching TRBD1 (6 bases). V was cut by 7 bases and J by 1 base, with 16 bases left in between. The CDR3 runs 15 residues. The V gene's germline CDR1 is MNHNS and CDR2 SASEGT. The CDR3 loop is CASTGRGGANTEAFF. CDR3 nucleotides: TGTGCCAGCACCGGCCGCGGGGGCGCGAACACTGAAGCTTTCTTT.